This TCR beta chain was sequenced for a study of OX40 agonist ivuxolimab in advanced cancers. Profiled with immunoSEQ multiplex PCR; TCRdb holds only in-frame clones, not every one. The top ten hold 4.7% of the sample, which has over 35,000 clones, approximately 90% seen once. This CDR3 has 18 amino acids. V gave up 3 bases and J gave up 1 base, with 22 bases separating them. Germline lookup yields CDR1 SGDLS and CDR2 YYNGEE. This chain uses TRBV9 with TRBJ2-5, with D perhaps matching TRBD2 (6 bases). Specimen: CD4+ or CD8+ T cells sorted from blood, collected in a trial of the OX40 agonist ivuxolimab. The receptor comes from an adult with an advanced solid tumor such as melanoma, head and neck, liver or kidney cancer. CDR3 sequence (DNA): TGTGCCAGCAGCGCCGGGGTTGGGGCGGAGGGGTTCCAAGAGACCCAGTACTTC. This sequence encodes CASSAGVGAEGFQETQYF.